The 18 T cell receptor beta chains listed next were all sequenced from one sample in a study of radiation and T cells in renal cell carcinoma. Specified time point: baseline pretreatment blood. Indicated treatment: 15 Gy SBRT to primary tumor, nephrectomy 4 weeks later. Data came from immunoSEQ multiplex PCR; TCRdb stores just in-frame clones and leaves some out. This sample carries some 150,000 clones, roughly 80% of them seen once, and the ten largest clones take approximately 24%. The material was blood, obtained from a patient whose treatment included radiotherapy and nephrectomy. The receptors shown here come from a woman aged 50 to 65 with renal cell carcinoma.

This clone has just a few counts. V usage is TRBV7-9 and J usage is TRBJ2-2; D gene uncertain. The CDR3 runs 12 residues. CDR1 SEHNR and CDR2 FQNEAQ come from the germline V gene (reference sequence). The V end was cut by 5 bases, the J end by 7 bases, with 8 bases between. The CDR3 DNA follows: TGTGCCAGCAGCCCACAGTACGGGGAGCTGTTTTTT. It translates to CASSPQYGELFF.

The CDR3 region is CASSQEGLAHEQYF. CDR3 sequence (DNA): TGTGCCAGCAGCCAAGAGGGACTAGCGCACGAGCAGTACTTC. J is TRBJ2-7 and V is TRBV4-2, with 10 bases fitting TRBD2. Germline CDR1 reads LGHNA; CDR2 reads YNFKEQ. V gave up 0 bases and J gave up 5 bases; unmatched junction bases: 1. The CDR3 runs to 14 residues.

CDR3: CASSDRRGRPEAFF. The DNA for the CDR3 is TGCGCCAGCAGTGATAGGAGGGGGCGACCTGAAGCTTTCTTT. The V and J genes are TRBV10-2 and TRBJ1-1; TRBD1 matches at 7 bases. The CDR3 spans 14 residues. With V trimmed by 3 bases and J by 6 bases, 7 bases remained unmatched. Germline V gene sequence: CDR1 WSHSY, CDR2 SAAADI.

This chain connects TRBV4-3 to TRBJ2-2, with D unresolved. V was shortened by 1 base and J by 1 base, with 13 bases between the two germline ends. Germline CDR1 LGHNA, CDR2 YSLEER. The CDR3 consists of 17 residues. In DNA, the CDR3 is TGCGCCAGCAGCCAAGCCCCCGTATCTGTGAACACCGGGGAGCTGTTTTTT. Translating gives CASSQAPVSVNTGELFF.

This clone was observed a handful of times. CDR3 in DNA: TGTGCCAGCGGGAGGCGGCAGAACACTGAAGCTTTCTTT. Amino acid sequence: CASGRRQNTEAFF. The chain recombines TRBV7-2 with TRBJ1-1; no definite D call. Germline CDR1 is SGHTA and CDR2 is FQGNSA. The CDR3 extends over 13 amino acids. The V and J ends lost 8 bases and 1 base respectively, with 11 bases between them.

This sequence joins TRBV19 and TRBJ1-2; no clear D. The ends were cut back, 8 bases at V and 4 bases at J, with 14 bases in the middle. Germline values: CDR1 LNHDA, CDR2 SQIVND (reference sequence). CDR3 length: 13 amino acids. The CDR3 is CASGSGLGYGYTF. The CDR3 DNA reads as TGTGCCAGTGGCTCCGGACTAGGCTATGGCTACACCTTC.

The rearrangement links TRBV4-3 to TRBJ1-2; no clear D. CDR3 length equals 15 residues. V was trimmed by 3 bases and J by 4 bases, leaving 15 bases between them. Per germline, CDR1 LGHNA and CDR2 YSLEER. The CDR3 DNA reads as TGCGCCAGCAGCCATCTCCCCCCCGACGGCTATGGCTACACCTTC. It encodes CASSHLPPDGYGYTF.

V usage is TRBV25-1 and J usage is TRBJ2-2; perhaps TRBD1 as D (6 bases). CDR3 length: 16 residues. The V end was cut by 5 bases, the J end by 2 bases, with 15 bases between. Germline V gives CDR1 MGHDK, CDR2 SYGVNS. The CDR3 region is CASSQPTGRNTGELFF. The CDR3, as DNA: TGTGCCAGCAGTCAACCGACAGGAAGAAACACCGGGGAGCTGTTTTTT.

V and J are TRBV4-1 and TRBJ2-7; D is unclear. The germline CDR1 and CDR2 sequences are MGHRA and YSYEKL. Trimming removed 2 bases at V and 4 bases at J, with 15 bases between. CDR3 length equals 15 residues. The CDR3: CASSQSSEPWYEQYF. The CDR3 DNA reads as TGCGCCAGCAGCCAATCGAGTGAACCGTGGTACGAGCAGTACTTC.

V gene TRBV11-2 combines with J gene TRBJ2-5; D not resolved. CDR1 and CDR2 (germline): SGHAT, FQNNGV. V gave up 2 bases and J gave up 9 bases, with 16 bases separating them. This CDR3 spans 14 amino acids. The CDR3 reads CASSLNHGVLPQYF. In DNA, the CDR3 is TGTGCCAGCAGCTTAAATCATGGGGTTTTACCCCAGTACTTC.

The rearrangement uses TRBV6-8 and TRBJ2-7; a possible D gene is TRBD2 (5 bases). V dropped 6 bases and J dropped 1 base, with 13 bases sitting between them. This CDR3 has 14 residues. Germline loops: CDR1 MNHGY, CDR2 SAAAGT. In DNA form, the CDR3 reads TGTGCCAGCAGACGTCCGGGGAGTTCCTACGAGCAGTACTTC. Protein: CASRRPGSSYEQYF.

V usage is TRBV9 and J usage is TRBJ1-5; TRBD1 matches 8 bases. Unmatched junction bases numbered 10, after V lost 4 bases and J lost 7 bases. The CDR3 has 15 residues. Germline V gene sequence: CDR1 SGDLS, CDR2 YYNGEE. The CDR3 loop is CASSFTGTGGQPQHF. CDR3 nucleotide sequence: TGTGCCAGCAGCTTTACCGGGACAGGAGGACAGCCCCAGCATTTT.

The J gene is TRBJ1-2, the V gene TRBV10-3, with D tentatively TRBD1 (5 bases). CDR3 length: 12 amino acids. Trimming took off 4 bases at V and 8 bases at J, with 11 bases between the two ends. The germline V gene encodes CDR1 ENHRY and CDR2 SYGVKD. The CDR3 DNA sequence: TGTGCCATCAGTGCCCTCAGACAGGGCTACACCTTC. Amino acids: CAISALRQGYTF.

This rearrangement joins TRBV29-1 to TRBJ2-7; TRBD1 matches at 7 bases. Unmatched junction bases numbered 5, after V lost 5 bases and J lost 4 bases. Per the germline V gene, CDR1 is SQVTM and CDR2 is ANQGSEA. The CDR3 is 12 residues long. CDR3 nucleotides: TGCAGCGTTATGGACAGGCGGTACGAGCAGTACTTC. Its translation: CSVMDRRYEQYF.

This chain connects TRBV6-5 to TRBJ1-2, with D unresolved. V gave up 0 bases and J gave up 2 bases, with 10 bases separating them. CDR1 and CDR2 (germline): MNHEY, SVGAGI. The CDR3 contains 15 residues. The CDR3 reads CASSYSTKGNYGYTF. As DNA, the CDR3 is TGTGCCAGCAGTTACTCGACGAAAGGGAACTATGGCTACACCTTC.

The gene calls are TRBV5-1 and TRBJ1-3; D call uncertain. CDR3 length: 15 amino acids. The V end was cut by 3 bases, the J end by 0 bases, with 10 bases between. Looked up from germline, CDR1 is SGHRS and CDR2 is YFSETQ. The CDR3 here is CASSSTGNSGNTIYF. The CDR3 DNA reads as TGCGCCAGCAGCTCTACCGGGAACTCTGGAAACACCATATATTTT.

The J gene is TRBJ1-2, the V gene TRBV9; TRBD1 might be the D (6 bases). Germline values: CDR1 SGDLS, CDR2 YYNGEE. This CDR3 comprises 15 residues. V lost 4 bases and J 0 bases, leaving 13 bases between the germline ends. CDR3 loop: CASSRGQPTNYGYTF. The CDR3 region has the DNA TGTGCCAGCAGCAGAGGACAGCCGACTAACTATGGCTACACCTTC.

The chain couples TRBV15 to TRBJ2-2; 7 nucleotides agree with TRBD2. CDR1 is LNHNV and CDR2 is YYDKDF in the germline V gene (reference sequence). CDR3 length: 15 amino acids. The junction had 9 bases not matched to a gene; V was cut back by 6 bases and J by 5 bases. As DNA, the CDR3 is TGTGCCACCAGTTTTGGGAGGGAGCGAACCGGGGAGCTGTTTTTT. Protein: CATSFGRERTGELFF.